A single sample is the source of the 23 T cell receptor beta chains below, sequenced in a study of identical twins. From the 5' RACE reads, TCRdb called clonotypes with MiXCR, one entry per CDR3 protein. The data hold roughly 1.6 million distinct CDR3 sequences, with under 35% observed a single time. Sequencing was done on a sample of cord blood. Every receptor here comes from a newborn girl in good health.

J is TRBJ2-5 and V is TRBV29-1; 7 bases are shared with TRBD2. The V segment lost 3 bases and the J segment 2 bases; nucleotides outside the gene matches: 3. Germline lookup yields CDR1 SQVTM and CDR2 ANQGSEA. This CDR3 is 13 amino acids long. The CDR3 spells CSVDRLAQETQYF. In DNA, the CDR3 is TGCAGCGTTGATCGACTAGCTCAAGAGACCCAGTACTTC.

CDR3 protein: CASSPQHVQPQHF. CDR3 bases: TGTGCCAGCAGCCCCCAGCACGTTCAGCCCCAGCATTTT. V and J are TRBV27 and TRBJ1-5; D uncertain. The germline gives CDR1 MNHEY, CDR2 SMNVEV (reference sequence). V lost 6 bases to trimming and J lost 6 bases, with 12 bases between them. This CDR3 spans 13 amino acids.

The chain recombines TRBV28 with TRBJ1-5; weak D call: TRBD1 (5 bases). This CDR3 is built from 15 residues. CDR1 is MDHEN and CDR2 is SYDVKM in the germline V gene. V shed 4 bases and J shed 2 bases, with 12 bases lying between them. Written as DNA, the CDR3 is TGTGCCAGCAGTTCCCAGGGTAAGGGCAATCAGCCCCAGCATTTT. This translates into CASSSQGKGNQPQHF.

Only a few counts were recorded for this clonotype. The chain couples TRBV7-9 to TRBJ1-4; D remains unclear. Trimming took off 11 bases at V and 5 bases at J, with 12 bases between the two ends. This CDR3 region has 12 residues. Germline CDR1 is SEHNR and CDR2 is FQNEAQ (reference sequence). In DNA form, the CDR3 reads TGTGCCGCAGAAGCGCGCAATGAAAAACTGTTTTTT. Amino acid sequence: CAAEARNEKLFF. Variable domain in full (rest from reference TRBV7-9 and TRBJ1-4): DTGVSQNPRHKITKRGQNVTFRCDPISEHNRLYWYRQTLGQGPEFLTYFQNEAQLEKSRLLSDRFSAERPKGSFSTLEIQRTEQGDSAMYLCAAEARNEKLFFGSGTQLSVL.

This chain uses TRBV21-1 with TRBJ2-7. TRBV21-1 is classified as a pseudogene. The CDR3 is 12 amino acids. In DNA form, the CDR3 reads TGTGCCAGCAGCAAAAAAAAGTACGAGCAGTACTTC. This codes for CASSKKKYEQYF.

The chain uses TRBV3-1 and TRBJ2-1; 8 bases match TRBD2. Near its end, the DNA agrees better with TRBJ2-7, so the J call may be wrong. The germline V gene encodes CDR1 LGHDT and CDR2 YNNKEL (reference sequence). The CDR3 spans 17 residues. The CDR3 region has the DNA TGTGCCAGCAGCCAAGATCGGTATAGCGGGGTCTACAATGAGCAGTACTTC. As protein: CASSQDRYSGVYNEQYF.

There are a few counts of this clonotype. V is TRBV7-2 and J is TRBJ2-1; 11 bases line up with TRBD2. This CDR3 region has 17 residues. The ends lost 5 bases at V and 0 bases at J; junction bases unmatched: 6. Germline lookup yields CDR1 SGHTA and CDR2 FQGNSA. Here the CDR3 reads CASSPNSGGGSYNEQFF. The CDR3 bases are TGTGCCAGCAGCCCGAATAGCGGGGGGGGCTCCTACAATGAGCAGTTCTTC.

This clonotype was detected a few times. The gene calls are TRBV12-3 or TRBV12-4 and TRBJ2-1; a possible D gene is TRBD2 (5 bases). Trimming removed 6 bases at V and 7 bases at J, with 19 bases between. This CDR3 is 15 amino acids long. The CDR3 DNA reads as TGTGCCAGCAGCTGGTCCGGGAACGTCATTAATGAGCAGTTCTTC. Translating gives CASSWSGNVINEQFF.

This clonotype turned up a few times. V usage is TRBV15 and J usage is TRBJ2-7; D perhaps matches TRBD2 (5 bases). Trimming cost V 5 bases and J 7 bases, with 18 bases left between them. This CDR3 contains 14 residues. The germline gives CDR1 LNHNV, CDR2 YYDKDF (reference sequence). The CDR3 DNA sequence: TGTGCCACCAGCCCTTCTCTCCGTCCGGGGGAGCAGTACTTC. This gives the protein CATSPSLRPGEQYF.

The V call is TRBV18, the J call TRBJ1-2; a weak D match, TRBD1 (5 bases). CDR1 and CDR2 from the germline V gene are KGHSH and LQKENI. V lost 1 base to trimming and J lost 4 bases, with 10 bases between them. CDR3 length: 14 amino acids. The CDR3 DNA is TGTGCCAGCTCACCACGGCTCCAGGGCTATGGCTACACCTTC. Translated, it gives CASSPRLQGYGYTF.

This clonotype was detected only a few times. The chain recombines TRBV14 with TRBJ2-2; D is ambiguous. CDR1 SGHDN and CDR2 FVKESK come from the germline V gene. The CDR3 length is 15 residues. The V end lost 5 bases, the J end lost 1 base, and 11 bases lay between the germline ends. This chain's CDR3 is CASSSVSLNTGELFF. DNA for the CDR3: TGTGCCAGCAGCTCGGTATCTCTGAACACCGGGGAGCTGTTTTTT.

This chain links TRBV10-3 with TRBJ1-6, with unresolved D. The germline V and J ends were trimmed by 6 bases and 7 bases, with 7 bases remaining between them. The CDR3 has 12 amino acids. Germline V CDR1 and CDR2: ENHRY, SYGVKD. The CDR3 DNA is TGTGCCATCAGGGGTGGGAATTCACCCCTCCACTTT. Translation gives CAIRGGNSPLHF.

This clonotype was observed a handful of times. V is TRBV6-6 and J is TRBJ1-6, with 8 bases aligning to TRBD1. Germline values: CDR1 MNHNY, CDR2 SVGAGI (reference sequence). The CDR3 spans 15 residues. Trimming at V came to 6 bases and at J to 7 bases, leaving 8 bases not matched to a gene. CDR3 sequence: CASRPLDRGNSPLHF. In nucleotides, the CDR3 is TGTGCCAGCAGACCTCTAGACAGGGGAAATTCACCCCTCCACTTT.

The chain carries TRBV10-3 and TRBJ2-5; TRBD2 matches at 8 bases. Germline V CDR1 and CDR2: ENHRY, SYGVKD. The CDR3 length is 16 residues. V lost 6 bases and J lost 11; bases outside the gene matches: 20. In nucleotides, the CDR3 is TGTGCCATCAGCACCTCCATAGCGGGGATAGGGAATGAGCAGTACTTC. This gives the protein CAISTSIAGIGNEQYF.

This clonotype was observed a few times. The V gene is TRBV28, the J gene TRBJ2-1, with 9 nucleotides matching TRBD2. This CDR3 has 17 residues. J lost 8 bases, V lost 5 bases, and 16 bases had no gene match. Germline loops: CDR1 MDHEN, CDR2 SYDVKM. CDR3 DNA sequence: TGTGCCAGCAGTGCGGTGGCTAGCGGGAAAAGCAGCTATGAGCAGTTCTTC. It is translated as CASSAVASGKSSYEQFF. The variable domain in full, completed from reference TRBV28 and TRBJ2-1, reads DVKVTQSSRYLVKRTGEKVFLECVQDMDHENMFWYRQDPGLGLRLIYFSYDVKMKEKGDIPEGYSVSREKKERFSLILESASTNQTSMYLCASSAVASGKSSYEQFFGPGTRLTVL.

The rearrangement links TRBV10-3 to TRBJ2-5, with 11 bases identical to TRBD2. With V trimmed by 10 bases and J by 0 bases, 7 bases remained unmatched. There are 15 residues in the CDR3. Looked up from germline, CDR1 is ENHRY and CDR2 is SYGVKD. CDR3 residues: CATSSSGRNQETQYF. The CDR3 DNA sequence: TGTGCCACGTCTTCTAGCGGGAGGAACCAAGAGACCCAGTACTTC.

This clonotype turned up a few times. The rearrangement links TRBV28 to TRBJ2-3; 7 bases line up with TRBD1. Germline-derived CDR1 and CDR2 are MDHEN and SYDVKM. This CDR3 contains 16 residues. Germline trimming cut 5 bases from V and 4 bases from J; bases unmatched to any gene: 12. CDR3: CASSPRQGRSADTQYF. The CDR3 DNA follows: TGTGCCAGCAGTCCGCGACAGGGAAGGAGCGCAGATACGCAGTATTTT.

This clonotype was observed at least ten times. The J gene is TRBJ2-3, the V gene TRBV12-3 or TRBV12-4; 8 bases match TRBD2. The CDR3 covers 15 residues. V trimming: 3 bases; J trimming: 3 bases; junction bases outside the gene matches: 5. CDR3 in DNA: TGTGCCAGCAGTTTTTTTACGGGGGGGACAGATACGCAGTATTTT. Amino acid sequence: CASSFFTGGTDTQYF.

The chain uses TRBV28 and TRBJ2-5, with D possibly matching TRBD1 (7 bases). Judging by the DNA end, TRBJ2-7 fits better; the J call may be wrong. Germline CDR1 MDHEN, CDR2 SYDVKM. The CDR3 runs to 17 residues. DNA for the CDR3: TGTGCCAGCAGTTTAGTATGGGACAGAAGACTAGGCTACGAGCAGTACTTC. Translating gives CASSLVWDRRLGYEQYF.

The chain uses TRBV10-3 and TRBJ2-2; D unclear. V was pared by 6 bases and J by 2 bases, with 13 bases between. From germline, CDR1 is ENHRY and CDR2 SYGVKD. The length of the CDR3 is 15 residues. The chain's CDR3 is CAIRPAPPNTGELFF. DNA of the CDR3: TGTGCCATCAGGCCGGCGCCACCCAACACCGGGGAGCTGTTTTTT.

The rearrangement links TRBV27 to TRBJ1-2, with 10 bases that match TRBD1. CDR3 size: 18 residues. Germline V CDR1 and CDR2: MNHEY, SMNVEV (reference sequence). V lost 3 bases, J lost 8 bases, and 18 bases stayed unmatched. The CDR3 region has the DNA TGTGCCAGCAGTTTGAGGTTGCGGGGACAGGGGCGGTATTGGGGCTACACCTTC. Its translation is CASSLRLRGQGRYWGYTF.

Concerning this clonotype: A read error is possible here, since a much larger clone lies one base away. The chain links TRBV29-1 to TRBJ2-4; no clear D gene. V lost 7 bases to trimming and J lost 9 bases, with 19 bases between them. The CDR3 spans 13 residues. CDR1 is SQVTM, CDR2 ANQGSEA, per germline. The CDR3: CSARFIGVSIQYF. Here the CDR3 DNA reads TGCAGCGCCCGGTTTATTGGGGTAAGCATTCAGTACTTC.

The chain recombines TRBV6-6 with TRBJ2-7; 9 nucleotides align to TRBD1. Trimming cost V 2 bases and J 6 bases; bases outside gene matches: 2. This CDR3 has 13 residues. Germline V gene sequence: CDR1 MNHNY, CDR2 SVGAGI (reference sequence). The CDR3 nucleotides are TGTGCCAGCAGTTACCGGGGACAGGGCGAGCAGTACTTC. Translating gives CASSYRGQGEQYF.